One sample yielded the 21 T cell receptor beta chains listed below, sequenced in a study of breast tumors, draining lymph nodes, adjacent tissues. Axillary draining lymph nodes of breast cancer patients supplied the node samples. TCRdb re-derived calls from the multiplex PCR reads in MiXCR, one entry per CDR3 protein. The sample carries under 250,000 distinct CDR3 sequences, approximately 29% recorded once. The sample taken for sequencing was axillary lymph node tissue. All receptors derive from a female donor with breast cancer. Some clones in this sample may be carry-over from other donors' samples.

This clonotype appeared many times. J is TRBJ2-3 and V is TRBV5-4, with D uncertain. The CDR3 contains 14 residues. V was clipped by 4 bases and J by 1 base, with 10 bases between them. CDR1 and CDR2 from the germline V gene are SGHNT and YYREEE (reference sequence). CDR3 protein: CASSLRQGTDTQYF. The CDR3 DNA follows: TGTGCCAGCAGCCTCCGACAAGGCACAGATACGCAGTATTTT. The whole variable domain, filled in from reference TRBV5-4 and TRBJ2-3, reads ETGVTQSPTHLIKTRGQQVTLRCSSQSGHNTVSWYQQALGQGPQFIFQYYREEENGRGNFPPRFSGLQFPNYSSELNVNALELDDSALYLCASSLRQGTDTQYFGPGTRLTVL.

For the CDR3, the DNA is TGTGCTAGAACCCCCCTCGACATGACTAGCGGGACTTACAATGAGCAGTTCTTC. The encoded protein is CARTPLDMTSGTYNEQFF. V is TRBV11-3 and J is TRBJ2-1; 11 bases map to TRBD2. The CDR3 sequence is 18 residues long. Per germline, CDR1 SGHNT and CDR2 YENEEA.

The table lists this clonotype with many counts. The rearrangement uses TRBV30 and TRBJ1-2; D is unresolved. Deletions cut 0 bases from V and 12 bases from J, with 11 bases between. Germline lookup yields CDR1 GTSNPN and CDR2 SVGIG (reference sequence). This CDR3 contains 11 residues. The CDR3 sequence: CAWSVRSVDTF. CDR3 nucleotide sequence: TGTGCCTGGAGTGTAAGGAGTGTGGACACCTTC.

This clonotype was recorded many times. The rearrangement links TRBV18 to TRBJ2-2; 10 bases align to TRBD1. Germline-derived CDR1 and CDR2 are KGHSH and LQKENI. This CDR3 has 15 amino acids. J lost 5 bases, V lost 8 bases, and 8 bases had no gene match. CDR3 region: CASAPTGGRTGELFF. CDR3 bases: TGTGCCAGCGCCCCGACAGGGGGCAGGACCGGGGAGCTGTTTTTT. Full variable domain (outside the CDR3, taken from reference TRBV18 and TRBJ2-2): NAGVMQNPRHLVRRRGQEARLRCSPMKGHSHVYWYRQLPEEGLKFMVYLQKENIIDESGMPKERFSAEFPKEGPSILRIQQVVRGDSAAYFCASAPTGGRTGELFFGEGSRLTVL.

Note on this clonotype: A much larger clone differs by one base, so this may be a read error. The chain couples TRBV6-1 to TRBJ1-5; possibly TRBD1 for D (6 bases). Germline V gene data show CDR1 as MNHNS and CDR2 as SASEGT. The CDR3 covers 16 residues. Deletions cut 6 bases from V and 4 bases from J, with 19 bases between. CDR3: CASSPGGGPGNQPQHF. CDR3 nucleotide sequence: TGTGCCAGCAGCCCCGGCGGGGGGCCGGGGAATCAGCCCCAGCATTTT.

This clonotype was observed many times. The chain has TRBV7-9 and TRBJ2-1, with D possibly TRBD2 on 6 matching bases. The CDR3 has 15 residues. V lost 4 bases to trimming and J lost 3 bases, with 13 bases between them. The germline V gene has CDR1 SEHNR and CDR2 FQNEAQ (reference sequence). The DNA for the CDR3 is TGTGCCAGCAGCTCGCGGGACGCCTTCTACAATGAGCAGTTCTTC. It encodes CASSSRDAFYNEQFF.

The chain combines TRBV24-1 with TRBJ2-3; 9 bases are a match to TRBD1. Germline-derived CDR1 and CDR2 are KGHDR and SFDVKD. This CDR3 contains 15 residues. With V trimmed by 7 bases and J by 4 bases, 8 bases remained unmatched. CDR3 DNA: TGTGCCACCAGCGCACAGACAGGGGGGTCAGATACGCAGTATTTT. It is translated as CATSAQTGGSDTQYF.

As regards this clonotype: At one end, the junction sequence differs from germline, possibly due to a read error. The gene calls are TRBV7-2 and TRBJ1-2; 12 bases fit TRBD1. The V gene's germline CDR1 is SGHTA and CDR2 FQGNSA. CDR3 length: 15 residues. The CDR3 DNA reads TGTGCCAGCAGCGCTCGGGACAGGGGGCGGTATGGCTACCCCTTC. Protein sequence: CASSARDRGRYGYPF.

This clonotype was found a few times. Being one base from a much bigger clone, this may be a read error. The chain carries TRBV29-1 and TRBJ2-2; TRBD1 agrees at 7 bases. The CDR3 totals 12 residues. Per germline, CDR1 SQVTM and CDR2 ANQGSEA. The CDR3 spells CSGIQGPGELVF. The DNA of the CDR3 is TGCAGCGGTATACAGGGGCCCGGGGAGCTGGTTTTT.

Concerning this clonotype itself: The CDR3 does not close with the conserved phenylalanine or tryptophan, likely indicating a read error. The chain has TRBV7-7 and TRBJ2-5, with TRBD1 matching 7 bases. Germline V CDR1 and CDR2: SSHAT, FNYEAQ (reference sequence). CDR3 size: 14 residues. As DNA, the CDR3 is TGTGCTAGCAGCTCGACAGGGACCGGAGAGGCCCAGTACCTC. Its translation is CASSSTGTGEAQYL.

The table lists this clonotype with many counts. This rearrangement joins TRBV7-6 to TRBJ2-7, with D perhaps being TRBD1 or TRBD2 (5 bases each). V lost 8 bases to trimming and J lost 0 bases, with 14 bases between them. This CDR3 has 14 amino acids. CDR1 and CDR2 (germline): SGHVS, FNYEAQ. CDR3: CASAIGTSSYEQYF. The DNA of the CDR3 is TGTGCCAGCGCTATCGGGACGAGCTCCTACGAGCAGTACTTC.

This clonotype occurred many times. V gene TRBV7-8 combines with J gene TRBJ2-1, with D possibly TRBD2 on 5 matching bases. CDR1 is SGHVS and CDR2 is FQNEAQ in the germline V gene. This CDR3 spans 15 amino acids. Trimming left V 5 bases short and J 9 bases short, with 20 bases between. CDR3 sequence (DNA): TGTGCCAGCAGCCCGGTCGGGAAACTAGTGGGTGAGCAGTTCTTC. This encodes CASSPVGKLVGEQFF.

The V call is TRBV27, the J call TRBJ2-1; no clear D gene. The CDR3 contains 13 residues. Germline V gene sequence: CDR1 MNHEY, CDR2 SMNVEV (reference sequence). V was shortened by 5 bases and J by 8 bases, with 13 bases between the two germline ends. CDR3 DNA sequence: TGTGCCAGCAGTCCCTACACGGCCGATGAGCAGTTCTTC. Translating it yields CASSPYTADEQFF.

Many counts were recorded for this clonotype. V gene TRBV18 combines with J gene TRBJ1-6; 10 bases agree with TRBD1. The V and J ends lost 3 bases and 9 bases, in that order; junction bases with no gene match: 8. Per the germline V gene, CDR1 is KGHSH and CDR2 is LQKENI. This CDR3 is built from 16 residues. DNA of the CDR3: TGTGCCAGCTCACCGGGACAGGGGTTCCAAATTTCACCCCTCCACTTT. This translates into CASSPGQGFQISPLHF. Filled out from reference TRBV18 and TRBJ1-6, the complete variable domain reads NAGVMQNPRHLVRRRGQEARLRCSPMKGHSHVYWYRQLPEEGLKFMVYLQKENIIDESGMPKERFSAEFPKEGPSILRIQQVVRGDSAAYFCASSPGQGFQISPLHFGNGTRLTVT.

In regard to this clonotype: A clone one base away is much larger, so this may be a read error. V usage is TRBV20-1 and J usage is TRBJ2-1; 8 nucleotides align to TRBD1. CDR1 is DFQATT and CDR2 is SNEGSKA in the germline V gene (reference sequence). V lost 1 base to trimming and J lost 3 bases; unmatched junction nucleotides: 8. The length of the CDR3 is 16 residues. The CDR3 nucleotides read TGCAGTGCTAGAGGCCCCCAGGGGGCTGGCTACAATGAGCAGTTCTTC. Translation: CSARGPQGAGYNEQFF.

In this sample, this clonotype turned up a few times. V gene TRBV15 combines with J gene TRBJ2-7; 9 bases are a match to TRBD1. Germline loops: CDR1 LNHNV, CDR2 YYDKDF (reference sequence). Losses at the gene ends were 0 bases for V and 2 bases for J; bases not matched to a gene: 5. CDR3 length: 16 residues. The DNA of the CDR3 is TGTGCCACCAGCAGAGATCGACAGGGGGGCCCCTACGAGCAGTACGTC. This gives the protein CATSRDRQGGPYEQYV.

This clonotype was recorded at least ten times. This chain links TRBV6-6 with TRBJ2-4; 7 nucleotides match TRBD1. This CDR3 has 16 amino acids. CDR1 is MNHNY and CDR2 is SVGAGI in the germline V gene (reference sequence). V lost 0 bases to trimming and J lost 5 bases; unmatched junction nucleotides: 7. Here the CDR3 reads CASSYSEQGLENIQYF. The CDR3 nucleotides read TGTGCCAGCAGTTACTCGGAACAGGGGTTGGAAAACATTCAGTACTTC.

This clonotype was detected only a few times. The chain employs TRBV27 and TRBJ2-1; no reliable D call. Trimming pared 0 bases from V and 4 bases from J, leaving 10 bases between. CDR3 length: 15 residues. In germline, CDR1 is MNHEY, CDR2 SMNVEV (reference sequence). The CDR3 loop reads CASSLSSPLYNEQFF. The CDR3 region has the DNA TGTGCCAGCAGTTTATCGTCCCCCCTATACAATGAGCAGTTCTTC.

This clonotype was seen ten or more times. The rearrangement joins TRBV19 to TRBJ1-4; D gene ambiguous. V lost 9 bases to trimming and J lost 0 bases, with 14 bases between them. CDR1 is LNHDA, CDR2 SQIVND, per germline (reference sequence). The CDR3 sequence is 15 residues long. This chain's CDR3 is CASTSRGTTNEKLFF. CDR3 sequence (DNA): TGTGCCAGCACTAGCCGGGGAACAACTAATGAAAAACTGTTTTTT. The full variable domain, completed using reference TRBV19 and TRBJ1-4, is DGGITQSPKYLFRKEGQNVTLSCEQNLNHDAMYWYRQDPGQGLRLIYYSQIVNDFQKGDIAEGYSVSREKKESFPLTVTSAQKNPTAFYLCASTSRGTTNEKLFFGSGTQLSVL.

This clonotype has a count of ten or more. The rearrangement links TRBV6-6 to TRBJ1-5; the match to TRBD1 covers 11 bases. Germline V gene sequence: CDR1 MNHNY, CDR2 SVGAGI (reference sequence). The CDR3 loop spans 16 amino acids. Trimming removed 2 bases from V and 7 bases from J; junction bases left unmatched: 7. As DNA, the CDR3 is TGTGCCAGCAGTTACAGGGGACAGGGGGGGAGACAGCCCCAGCATTTT. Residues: CASSYRGQGGRQPQHF.

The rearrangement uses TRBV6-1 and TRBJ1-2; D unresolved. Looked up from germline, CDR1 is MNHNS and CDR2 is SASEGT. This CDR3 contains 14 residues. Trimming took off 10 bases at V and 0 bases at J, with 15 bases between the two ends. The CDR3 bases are TGTGCCACCCGAGGCCAGAGCCCTAACTATGGCTACACCTTC. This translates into CATRGQSPNYGYTF.